The clone carrying this T cell receptor beta chain has only one observation. The antigen is undetermined. The data were obtained in a study of T cell responses to AZD1222 COVID-19 vaccine. Study-wide points: Repertoires were obtained solely post-peak T cell response. Most donors were white British and more were female, and clonal diversity was possibly underestimated.

CDR1 and CDR2 from the germline V gene are SGHNT and YENEEA. The CDR3 has 18 amino acids. Trimming removed 3 bases from V and 1 base from J; junction bases left unmatched: 8. Profiled with immunoSEQ multiplex PCR; TCRdb holds only in-frame clones, not every one. The sample lists 140,000 to 150,000 clones, 92% occurring once. The V and J genes are TRBV11-3 and TRBJ1-5, with 11 bases that match TRBD1. The receptor was isolated from an adult in good health. This specimen consisted of peripheral blood, obtained on day 0 of AZD1222 vaccination. The chain's CDR3 is CASSLDRGRAGSNQPQHF. CDR3 bases: TGTGCCAGCAGCTTGGACAGGGGGCGCGCTGGAAGCAATCAGCCCCAGCATTTT.